This note documents a single T cell receptor beta chain sequence. These data belong to a study of control samples from healthy donors and cancer patients. This CDR3 has 12 residues. The ends were cut back, 3 bases at V and 6 bases at J, with 8 bases in the middle. Clones were sequenced by immunoSEQ multiplex PCR, and TCRdb holds only the in-frame ones, with some missing. The data show over 150,000 clones, with about 94% seen just once and 12% to 15% held by the top ten. The chain links TRBV12-3 or TRBV12-4 to TRBJ1-1; unclear D gene. The TCR sequence derives from a man in his 60s with colorectal cancer. Sequenced material: PBMCs. The CDR3 region has the DNA TGTGCCAGCAGTTTTGTGGGGTCTGAAGCTTTCTTT. This sequence encodes CASSFVGSEAFF.